Below are 10 T cell receptor beta chains sequenced from a single sample in a study of T-cell reconstitution after alpha-beta-depleted transplantation in children. Unique molecular identifiers were incorporated during preparation of the TCRbeta library. TCRdb re-derived calls from the PCR reads in MiXCR, one entry per CDR3 protein. The profile shows hundreds of thousands of distinct CDR3 sequences, about 12% of them singletons. The material was PBMCs, obtained before TCRalphabeta/CD19-depleted stem cell transplant. The receptors were gathered from a girl aged 2 to 9 with congenital amegakaryocytic thrombocytopenia, due to receive a stem cell transplant.

This clonotype was observed many times. The V and J genes are TRBV5-1 and TRBJ2-1; TRBD2 matches at 15 bases. Germline-derived CDR1 and CDR2 are SGHRS and YFSETQ. V dropped 3 bases and J dropped 2; count of bases not matched to a gene: 3. The CDR3 covers 17 residues. The DNA of the CDR3 is TGCGCCAGCAGCTGGACTAGCGGGAGGGAAACCTACAATGAGCAGTTCTTC. This encodes CASSWTSGRETYNEQFF.

This clonotype was recorded at least ten times. The J gene is TRBJ1-3, the V gene TRBV28; D is undetermined. Germline loops: CDR1 MDHEN, CDR2 SYDVKM. Deletions cut 9 bases from V and 4 bases from J, with 10 bases between. CDR3 length equals 12 residues. The CDR3 DNA reads TGTGCCAGTTTTAACAAGGGAAACACCATATATTTT. Its protein product is CASFNKGNTIYF.

The rearrangement joins TRBV3-1 to TRBJ2-3; possibly TRBD1 or TRBD2 for D (5 bases each). Trimming stripped 4 bases from V and 1 base from J, with 15 bases between. CDR1 and CDR2 (germline): LGHDT, YNNKEL (reference sequence). CDR3 length equals 16 residues. In DNA, the CDR3 is TGTGCCAGCAGCCCCCCTTGGGGGTCTGGCACAGATACGCAGTATTTT. It specifies CASSPPWGSGTDTQYF.

This clonotype turned up a few times. V usage is TRBV6-2 or TRBV6-3 and J usage is TRBJ2-2; 8 nucleotides align to TRBD1. CDR1 is MNHEY, CDR2 SVGEGT, per germline. This CDR3 has 15 amino acids. V was clipped by 6 bases and J by 1 base; unmatched bases: 4. The DNA for the CDR3 is TGTGCCAGCAGCCGACAGGGGCTGAACACCGGGGAGCTGTTTTTT. This gives the protein CASSRQGLNTGELFF.

This clonotype was picked up many times. V is TRBV4-1 and J is TRBJ2-2, with D hard to call. V lost 7 bases to trimming and J lost 3 bases, with 9 bases between them. The CDR3 runs to 13 residues. The V gene's germline CDR1 is MGHRA and CDR2 YSYEKL. In DNA form, the CDR3 reads TGCGCCAGCACGGGTTTTTACACCGGGGAGCTGTTTTTT. As protein: CASTGFYTGELFF.

This clonotype appeared many times. The V gene is TRBV29-1, the J gene TRBJ2-4; maybe TRBD2 (5 bases). Germline V gives CDR1 SQVTM, CDR2 ANQGSEA. V was pared by 8 bases and J by 2 bases, with 16 bases between. The CDR3 runs 14 residues. The CDR3 DNA sequence: TGCAGCTTTACGAGGGCGGGTTCCAAAAACATTCAGTACTTC. Translating gives CSFTRAGSKNIQYF.

This clonotype occurred a few times. The chain couples TRBV5-1 to TRBJ2-1; TRBD1 matches 7 bases. Germline values: CDR1 SGHRS, CDR2 YFSETQ. The CDR3 length is 15 residues. The junction had 3 bases not matched to a gene; V was cut back by 0 bases and J by 3 bases. The CDR3 coding sequence is TGCGCCAGCAGCTTGGGGGACAGAGACTACAATGAGCAGTTCTTC. Protein product: CASSLGDRDYNEQFF.

This clonotype was counted many times. The chain carries TRBV20-1 and TRBJ2-1; perhaps TRBD2 as D (6 bases). Germline V CDR1 and CDR2: DFQATT, SNEGSKA (reference sequence). This CDR3 region has 14 residues. V was clipped by 4 bases and J by 10 bases, with 20 bases between them. The chain's CDR3 is CSANRDSASDEQFF. The DNA for the CDR3 is TGCAGTGCTAACCGGGACTCTGCTTCTGACGAGCAGTTCTTC.

To note about this clonotype: Compared with germline, one end of the junction differs, possibly owing to a read error. This chain joins TRBV5-1 and TRBJ2-7; D gene ambiguous. The CDR3 runs 15 residues. CDR1 SGHRS and CDR2 YFSETQ come from the germline V gene. The CDR3 is CASSEFADVSHEQYF. The CDR3 nucleotides read TGCGCCAGCAGCGAGTTCGCAGATGTCTCCCACGAGCAGTACTTC.

This chain joins TRBV29-1 and TRBJ2-1, with 7 positions matching TRBD1. The CDR3 totals 11 residues. Germline V CDR1 and CDR2: SQVTM, ANQGSEA. V shed 7 bases, J shed 7 bases, and the junction held 4 bases outside the gene matches. The CDR3 loop is CSGHRGNEQFF. The CDR3 bases are TGCAGCGGACACAGGGGTAATGAGCAGTTCTTC.